This is a list of T cell receptor beta chains from one sample in a study of blood T cell repertoires in COVID-19. The assay was immunoSEQ multiplex PCR, and TCRdb's table has in-frame clones only and misses some. Among hundreds of thousands of clones listed, approximately 82% were seen once. Sequences were obtained from peripheral blood. These receptors came from a woman between 50 and 59 years old with acute or convalescent COVID-19. Each CDR3 is given with its conserved first and last residue. A D gene is named only where the DNA matches it firmly.

j_gene,d_gene,v_gene,CDR3aa
TRBJ2-6,TRBD1,TRBV5-1,CASSLGQVTSGANVLTF
TRBJ2-1,TRBD2,TRBV30,CAWSPPGLYNEQFF
TRBJ1-5,NA,TRBV28,CASSLGGTWGNQPQHF
TRBJ1-3,NA,TRBV5-6,CASSLYGDGGSSGNTIYF
TRBJ2-7,NA,TRBV30,CAWSRGGSLGEQYF
TRBJ2-7,NA,TRBV19,CASSDGYEQYF
TRBJ2-2,TRBD2,TRBV29-1,CSVRTSGANTGELFF
TRBJ2-7,TRBD1,TRBV5-1,CASSSRTGNTGVQYF
TRBJ2-5,TRBD1,TRBV5-4,CASSLGRQGQETQYF
TRBJ1-1,NA,TRBV29-1,CSVIGGTEAFF